This TCR beta chain was profiled in a study of blood T cell repertoires in COVID-19. The age range of participants was 18 to 89 years, with residence in some 25 US areas. Germline CDR1 is LNHDA and CDR2 is SQIVND (reference sequence). With 5 bases removed from V and 3 bases from J, the gap between germline ends came to 7 bases. The CDR3 extends over 12 amino acids. Data came from immunoSEQ multiplex PCR; TCRdb stores just in-frame clones and leaves some out. The sample has 300,000 to 400,000 clones; around nine tenths are singletons. This clonotype originated in a man aged 55 to 70 who had recovered from COVID-19. Sequencing was done on a sample of PBMCs or T cells enriched from blood (not recorded which). V gene TRBV19 combines with J gene TRBJ1-2, with no clear D. This CDR3 reads CASSPRDYGYTF. For the CDR3, the DNA is TGTGCCAGTAGTCCGCGCGACTATGGCTACACCTTC.